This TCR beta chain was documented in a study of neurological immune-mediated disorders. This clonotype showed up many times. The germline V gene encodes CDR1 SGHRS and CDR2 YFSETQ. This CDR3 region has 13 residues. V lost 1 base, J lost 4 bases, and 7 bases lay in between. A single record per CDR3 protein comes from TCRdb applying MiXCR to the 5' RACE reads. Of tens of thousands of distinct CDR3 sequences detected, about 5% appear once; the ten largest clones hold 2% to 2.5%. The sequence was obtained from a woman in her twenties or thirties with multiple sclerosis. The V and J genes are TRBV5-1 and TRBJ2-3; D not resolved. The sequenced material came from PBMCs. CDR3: CASSLRTADTQYF. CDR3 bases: TGCGCCAGCAGCTTGCGCACGGCAGATACGCAGTATTTT.